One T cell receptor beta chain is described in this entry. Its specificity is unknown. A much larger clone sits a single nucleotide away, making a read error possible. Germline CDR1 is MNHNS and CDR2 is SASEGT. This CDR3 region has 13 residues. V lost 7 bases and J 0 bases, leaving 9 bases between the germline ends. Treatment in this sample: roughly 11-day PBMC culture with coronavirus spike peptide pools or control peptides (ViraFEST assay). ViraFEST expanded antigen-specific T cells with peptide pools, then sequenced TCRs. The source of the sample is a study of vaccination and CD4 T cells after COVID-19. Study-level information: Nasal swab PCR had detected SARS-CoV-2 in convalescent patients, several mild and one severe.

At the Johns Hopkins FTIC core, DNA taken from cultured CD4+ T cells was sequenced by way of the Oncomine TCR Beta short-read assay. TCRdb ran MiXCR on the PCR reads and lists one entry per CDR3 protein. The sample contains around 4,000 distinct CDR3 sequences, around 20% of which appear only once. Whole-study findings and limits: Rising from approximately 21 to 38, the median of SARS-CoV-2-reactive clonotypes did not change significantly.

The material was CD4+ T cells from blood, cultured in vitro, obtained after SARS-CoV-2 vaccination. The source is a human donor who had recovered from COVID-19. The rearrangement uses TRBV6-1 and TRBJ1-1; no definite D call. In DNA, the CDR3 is TGTGCCAGCAAAGGCCTCTTGAACACTGAAGCTTTCTTT. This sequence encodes CASKGLLNTEAFF.